This TCR beta chain came from a study of T cell clonality in common variable immunodeficiency (dated by TCRdb to between 2014 and 2017). General findings and caveats noted by the study authors: CVID TCRbeta sequences reportedly showed fewer deletions and N-nucleotide insertions and lacked highly modified clones with 13 or more V deletions. It was noted by the authors that sequencing of the repertoires of T cell subpopulations would be needed to clarify the cause of the increased clonality in CVID. Compared with healthy controls, CVID subjects showed increased TCRbeta clonality (t-test p = 0.018), a feature most characteristic of about a third of subjects. Despite equal DNA input, controls averaged around 87,000 unique sequences per sample versus about 30,000 in CVID samples. Healthy controls shared more TCRbeta clones with each other than CVID subjects shared among themselves (p < 0.0001). Correlations of repertoire features with clinical complications were constrained by heterogeneity among patients within the CVID cohort.

Most CVID patients and most healthy controls were of Caucasian heritage. Heparinized peripheral whole blood samples of about 5 to 8 ml were collected from each donor. Genomic DNA from adults with common variable immune deficiency (CVID) and from healthy adult controls was used for sequencing of TCRbeta CDR3 repertoires. The control group comprised around 22 healthy adult volunteers, some 12 female and around ten male, aged roughly 20 to 66 years with a mean age of roughly 34. Diluted blood was subjected to density centrifugation over Hypaque 1077 or Ficoll-Paque for isolation of peripheral blood mononuclear cells. Unsorted mononuclear cells served as the source of genomic DNA, which was extracted either by Qiagen column purification or by a centrifugation-based method. V is trimmed back by 3 bases and J by 4 bases, and the junction contains 2 bases that no gene match accounts for. In the germline V gene, CDR1 corresponds to KGHSH and CDR2 to LQKENI. The CDR3 spans 14 residues, from the cysteine through the phenylalanine. Part of the CDR3 DNA is given, 33 bases translated from base 1.

For sequencing, equivalent amounts of genomic DNA were input from CVID and control samples. For every sample, a 60 bp segment covering the rearranged TCRbeta CDR3 region was amplified and then sequenced. The immunoSEQ assay, a bias-corrected multiplex PCR combined with high-throughput sequencing, was used to amplify TCRbeta. Per the source publication's procedure: Every unique nucleotide sequence counted as a clone and was annotated with V, D and J genes, copy number and frequency. Sequences were labeled productive if in frame, and non-productive if out of frame or containing stop codons. Clonality was calculated from Shannon's entropy as previously described. The predicted amino acid sequences of productive clones were used to derive the mean CDR3 Kyte-Doolittle hydropathy. Scaled V gene usage was hierarchically clustered using Manhattan distance and complete linkage with the R hclust function. To assess clone sharing by CDR3 amino acid sequence, 12 repertoires per group were resampled over 100 rounds. Repertoires were searched for 60 to 80 published EBV-specific and 245 published CMV-specific TCRbeta sequences. A couple of CVID samples that yielded fewer than 10,000 sequences were excluded from the analysis, so roughly 40 CVID repertoires were retained. TCRdb re-hosts the immuneACCESS table, in-frame sequences only. Its copies lack some clones; in the studies checked, an unresolved V gene accounts for under half of them, and the cause for the rest is not known. V and J calls and clone size come straight from that table; D and trimming were deduced from the DNA. The sample comprises about 32,000 clones, and every one was counted more than once. The ten top clones hold approximately 4% of the sample.

This clone was counted ten times or more. The antigen it binds to is not known. The sequence runs out 3 residues before the end of the CDR3; the remainder is reconstructed from the germline J gene. The source of this sequence is a person aged 18-69 years in good health. The sequenced material came from peripheral blood mononuclear cells. The chain is assembled from TRBV18 and TRBJ1-1; 10 bases in the junction line up with TRBD1. The CDR3 reads as follows: CASSPGTGVTEAFF. CDR3 DNA (partial): TGTGCCAGCTCACCGGGGACAGGGGTCACTGAA.